The next 23 T cell receptor beta chains were all read from a single sample in a study of blood T cell repertoires in COVID-19. Repertoires were generated with immunoSEQ multiplex PCR, while TCRdb's copy carries only in-frame clones and drops some. The data show under 150,000 clones, with around 82% seen just once and 4.5% to 7% held by the top ten. The sample consisted of PBMCs or T cells enriched from blood (not recorded which). The origin of the receptors is a man aged 35-49 years with acute COVID-19.

The sample holds one count of this clone. The chain is built from TRBV11-2 and TRBJ2-1, with TRBD2 matching 8 bases. Germline V lookup: CDR1 SGHAT, CDR2 FQNNGV. V lost 0 bases, J lost 1 base, and 2 bases stayed unmatched. This CDR3 is 16 amino acids long. The CDR3 DNA reads TGTGCCAGCAGCTTAGAGGCGGGGGGTTCCTACAATGAGCAGTTCTTC. The encoded protein is CASSLEAGGSYNEQFF.

This clone has a single count. The genes are TRBV23-1 and TRBJ2-3; tentatively, D is TRBD1 (5 bases). TRBV23-1 is given ORF status, its function remaining uncertain. CDR3 size: 17 residues. Trimming removed 8 bases at V and 2 bases at J, with 23 bases between. The CDR3: CASWAMDTDEYTDTQYF. The CDR3 DNA is TGCGCCAGCTGGGCGATGGACACGGACGAATACACAGATACGCAGTATTTT.

The gene calls are TRBV7-9 and TRBJ1-2, with 8 bases identical to TRBD1. V lost 0 bases and J lost 2; bases outside the gene matches: 2. There are 15 residues in the CDR3. The germline V gene encodes CDR1 SEHNR and CDR2 FQNEAQ (reference sequence). The CDR3 bases are TGTGCCAGCAGCTTAGCAGACAGGGGCAACTATGGCTACACCTTC. This codes for CASSLADRGNYGYTF. The whole variable domain, filled in from reference TRBV7-9 and TRBJ1-2, reads DTGVSQNPRHKITKRGQNVTFRCDPISEHNRLYWYRQTLGQGPEFLTYFQNEAQLEKSRLLSDRFSAERPKGSFSTLEIQRTEQGDSAMYLCASSLADRGNYGYTFGSGTRLTVV.

The chain combines TRBV12-3 or TRBV12-4 with TRBJ1-1; D gene uncertain. Trimming stripped 3 bases from V and 8 bases from J, with 13 bases between. This CDR3 comprises 13 residues. The CDR3 sequence is CASSFDGESEAFF. The DNA for the CDR3 is TGTGCCAGCAGTTTTGACGGGGAGTCCGAAGCTTTCTTT.

The chain recombines TRBV2 with TRBJ2-7; D is unresolved. The V end was cut by 4 bases, the J end by 9 bases, with 7 bases between. This CDR3 is built from 10 residues. Germline CDR1 and CDR2: SNHLY and FYNNEI. CDR3 sequence: CASSVQAQYF. The CDR3 DNA is TGTGCCAGCAGTGTCCAGGCGCAGTACTTC.

Here the CDR3 DNA reads TGTGCCAGCACCCCCGGACAGGGTGGGGGTCAGCCCCAGCATTTT. Its translation: CASTPGQGGGQPQHF. The chain links TRBV6-2 or TRBV6-3 to TRBJ1-5; 8 bases are shared with TRBD1. Germline V gene sequence: CDR1 MNHEY, CDR2 SVGEGT. J gave up 6 bases and V 7 bases, and 11 bases lay outside the gene matches. There are 15 residues in the CDR3.

This clone was observed a single time. The chain combines TRBV19 with TRBJ2-5, with D perhaps TRBD2 (5 bases). This CDR3 region has 14 residues. Trimming left V 6 bases short and J 5 bases short, with 16 bases between. Per germline, CDR1 LNHDA and CDR2 SQIVND (reference sequence). Here the CDR3 DNA reads TGTGCCAGTAGCCCTACTAGATTCGGGGAGACCCAGTACTTC. It encodes CASSPTRFGETQYF.

The V gene is TRBV27, the J gene TRBJ2-7; D is possibly TRBD2 (6 bases). CDR1 is MNHEY and CDR2 is SMNVEV in the germline V gene (reference sequence). There are 14 residues in the CDR3. The ends were cut back, 7 bases at V and 0 bases at J, with 13 bases in the middle. The CDR3 bases are TGTGCCAGCATGTGGGAGGCGAGCTCCTACGAGCAGTACTTC. Translated: CASMWEASSYEQYF.

V usage is TRBV28 and J usage is TRBJ1-5; D unclear. Germline CDR1 is MDHEN and CDR2 is SYDVKM. V was clipped by 6 bases and J by 9 bases, with 12 bases between them. The CDR3 length is 12 residues. DNA of the CDR3: TGTGCCAGCAGAGAAGGAGTCGGGCCCCAGCATTTT. The encoded protein is CASREGVGPQHF.

V and J are TRBV5-6 and TRBJ1-4, with TRBD1 matching 10 bases. There are 14 residues in the CDR3. V shed 4 bases and J 6 bases; nucleotides not matched to a gene: 3. CDR1 SGHDT and CDR2 YYEEEE come from the germline V gene. Here the CDR3 DNA reads TGTGCCAGCAGCCTGACAGGGGGCTATGAAAAACTGTTTTTT. Translated: CASSLTGGYEKLFF.

The chain uses TRBV15 and TRBJ2-7; 10 bases agree with TRBD1. This CDR3 has 15 amino acids. Germline loops: CDR1 LNHNV, CDR2 YYDKDF (reference sequence). V shed 6 bases and J 4 bases; nucleotides not matched to a gene: 9. The CDR3 bases are TGTGCCACCAGGTCCGGGACAGGGGCCTGGTACGAGCAGTACTTC. Protein sequence: CATRSGTGAWYEQYF.

This clone was counted once. The chain recombines TRBV5-4 with TRBJ1-4; 9 bases fit TRBD1. The germline CDR1 and CDR2 sequences are SGHNT and YYREEE (reference sequence). The CDR3 contains 17 residues. Trimming at V came to 2 bases and at J to 2 bases, leaving 7 bases not matched to a gene. This CDR3 is CASSLGTGLTTNEKLFF. As DNA, the CDR3 is TGTGCCAGCAGCTTAGGGACAGGGTTGACGACTAATGAAAAACTGTTTTTT. Using reference TRBV5-4 and TRBJ1-4 for the parts outside the CDR3, the full variable domain is ETGVTQSPTHLIKTRGQQVTLRCSSQSGHNTVSWYQQALGQGPQFIFQYYREEENGRGNFPPRFSGLQFPNYSSELNVNALELDDSALYLCASSLGTGLTTNEKLFFGSGTQLSVL.

The chain has TRBV27 and TRBJ2-1, with 7 positions matching TRBD1. V gave up 1 base and J gave up 14 bases; unmatched junction bases: 5. The germline V gene has CDR1 MNHEY and CDR2 SMNVEV (reference sequence). This CDR3 contains 12 residues. CDR3 sequence reads: CASSLFGQGEFF. For the CDR3, the DNA is TGTGCCAGCAGTTTATTCGGGCAGGGGGAGTTCTTC.

The chain carries TRBV19 and TRBJ2-7, with 13 bases that match TRBD2. The CDR3 is 15 residues long. CDR1 LNHDA and CDR2 SQIVND come from the germline V gene (reference sequence). The V gene end was trimmed by 10 bases and the J gene end by 2 bases; junction bases not matched to a gene: 8. The CDR3: CATTPGTSGTYEQYF. CDR3 in DNA: TGTGCCACCACACCCGGGACTAGCGGGACCTACGAGCAGTACTTC.

J is TRBJ2-5 and V is TRBV6-2 or TRBV6-3; 10 nucleotides agree with TRBD1. J lost 5 bases, V lost 4 bases, and 7 bases had no gene match. CDR3 length equals 15 residues. Germline values: CDR1 MNHEY, CDR2 SVGEGT. CDR3 nucleotides: TGTGCCAGCAGTTTGGGGACAGGGGAGGGGGAGACCCAGTACTTC. Encoded protein: CASSLGTGEGETQYF.

J is TRBJ2-7 and V is TRBV7-9; 9 bases fit TRBD1. Per the germline V gene, CDR1 is SEHNR and CDR2 is FQNEAQ (reference sequence). V lost 3 bases to trimming and J lost 5 bases; unmatched junction nucleotides: 8. CDR3 length: 15 residues. The CDR3 region has the DNA TGTGCCAGCAGCTTCGGACAGGGGCGAGACAACGAGCAGTACTTC. It codes for CASSFGQGRDNEQYF.

J is TRBJ1-2 and V is TRBV18; TRBD1 matches at 7 bases. Unmatched junction bases numbered 9, after V lost 5 bases and J lost 0 bases. Germline V lookup: CDR1 KGHSH, CDR2 LQKENI. The CDR3 has 16 amino acids. The CDR3 sequence is CASSFRQGEANYGYTF. As DNA, the CDR3 is TGTGCCAGCTCATTCCGACAGGGCGAGGCTAACTATGGCTACACCTTC.

The rearrangement joins TRBV2 to TRBJ2-3; 12 bases fit TRBD1. The germline V gene has CDR1 SNHLY and CDR2 FYNNEI. V dropped 11 bases and J dropped 6; count of bases not matched to a gene: 12. The CDR3 contains 15 residues. DNA for the CDR3: TGTGCCGGATCTTCCGGGACAGGGGGCGCGGATACGCAGTATTTT. It is translated as CAGSSGTGGADTQYF.

The V call is TRBV4-3, the J call TRBJ2-7; no definite D call. V lost 0 bases and J lost 1, with 10 bases in between. This CDR3 has 15 residues. The germline CDR1 and CDR2 sequences are LGHNA and YSLEER. As DNA, the CDR3 is TGCGCCAGCAGCCAAGATCTCACAGAATCCTACGAGCAGTACTTC. Its protein product is CASSQDLTESYEQYF.

The chain joins TRBV19 to TRBJ2-3; no definite D call. With 2 bases removed from V and 3 bases from J, the gap between germline ends came to 12 bases. This CDR3 is 15 amino acids long. Germline V gene data show CDR1 as LNHDA and CDR2 as SQIVND (reference sequence). This CDR3 reads CASSIYSVRTDTQYF. CDR3 nucleotides: TGTGCCAGTAGTATATACTCGGTTCGAACAGATACGCAGTATTTT.

The chain employs TRBV28 and TRBJ2-1; TRBD2 agrees at 14 bases. The CDR3 runs to 16 residues. The J segment lost 7 bases and the V segment lost 4 bases, leaving 6 bases of the junction unmatched. Germline CDR1 MDHEN, CDR2 SYDVKM. DNA for the CDR3: TGTGCCAGCAGTTCCCCGGGACTAGCGGGAGTTAATGAGCAGTTCTTC. It is translated as CASSSPGLAGVNEQFF.

This clone was seen only a few times. The chain is built from TRBV5-3 and TRBJ1-5; 9 bases align to TRBD1. TRBV5-3 is an ORF, and what it does is uncertain. The CDR3 extends over 16 amino acids. The ends lost 4 bases at V and 3 bases at J; junction bases unmatched: 8. The CDR3 sequence: CARSSHRDRDNQPQHF. The CDR3 DNA follows: TGTGCCAGAAGCAGCCACCGGGACAGGGACAATCAGCCCCAGCATTTT.

This CDR3 is CASSPGQGRAPLHF. The CDR3 bases are TGTGCCAGCAGTCCGGGACAGGGCAGGGCACCCCTCCACTTT. V is TRBV25-1 and J is TRBJ1-6; 9 nucleotides agree with TRBD1. With 5 bases clipped from V and 11 bases from J, the junction kept 7 bases outside the gene matches. The germline V gene has CDR1 MGHDK and CDR2 SYGVNS. The CDR3 length is 14 residues.